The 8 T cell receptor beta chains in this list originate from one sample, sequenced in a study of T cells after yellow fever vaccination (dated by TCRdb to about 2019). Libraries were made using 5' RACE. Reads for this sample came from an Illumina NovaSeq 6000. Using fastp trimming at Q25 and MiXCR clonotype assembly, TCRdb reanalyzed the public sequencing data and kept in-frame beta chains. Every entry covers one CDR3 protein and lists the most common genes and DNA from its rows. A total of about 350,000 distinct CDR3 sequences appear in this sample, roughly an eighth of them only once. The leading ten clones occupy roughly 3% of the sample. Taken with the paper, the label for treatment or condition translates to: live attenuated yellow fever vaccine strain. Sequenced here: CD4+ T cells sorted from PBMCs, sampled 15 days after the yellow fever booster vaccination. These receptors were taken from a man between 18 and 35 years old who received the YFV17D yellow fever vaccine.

Here the CDR3 reads CASSSTGHEQYF. CDR3 nucleotides: TGTGCCAGCAGTTCGACAGGGCACGAGCAGTACTTC. The chain couples TRBV6-5 to TRBJ2-7, with TRBD1 matching over 7 bases. The CDR3 covers 12 residues. Germline lookup yields CDR1 MNHEY and CDR2 SVGAGI. Losses at the gene ends were 4 bases for V and 5 bases for J; bases not matched to a gene: 2.

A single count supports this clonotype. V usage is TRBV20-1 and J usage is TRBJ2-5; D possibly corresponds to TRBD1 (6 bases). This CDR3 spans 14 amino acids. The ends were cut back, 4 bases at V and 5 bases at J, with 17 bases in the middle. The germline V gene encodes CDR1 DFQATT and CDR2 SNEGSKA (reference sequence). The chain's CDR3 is CSAKSQGMVETQYF. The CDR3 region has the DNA TGCAGTGCTAAGTCCCAGGGGATGGTGGAGACCCAGTACTTC.

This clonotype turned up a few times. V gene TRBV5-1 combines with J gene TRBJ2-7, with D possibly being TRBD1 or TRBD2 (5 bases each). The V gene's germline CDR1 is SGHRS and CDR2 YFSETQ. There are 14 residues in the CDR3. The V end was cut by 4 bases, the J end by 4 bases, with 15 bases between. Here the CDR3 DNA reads TGCGCCAGCAGCCTCCGGGGCCCAGGGTACGAGCAGTACTTC. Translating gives CASSLRGPGYEQYF. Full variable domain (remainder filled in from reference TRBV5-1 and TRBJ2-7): KAGVTQTPRYLIKTRGQQVTLSCSPISGHRSVSWYQQTPGQGLQFLFEYFSETQRNKGNFPGRFSGRQFSNSRSEMNVSTLELGDSALYLCASSLRGPGYEQYFGPGTRLTVT.

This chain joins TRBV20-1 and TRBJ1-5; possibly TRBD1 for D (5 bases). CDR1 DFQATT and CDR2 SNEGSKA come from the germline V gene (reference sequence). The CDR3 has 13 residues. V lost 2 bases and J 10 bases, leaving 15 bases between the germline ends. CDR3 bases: TGCAGTGCTAGACCGCAACCAGGGTCCCCCCAGCATTTT. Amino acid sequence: CSARPQPGSPQHF.

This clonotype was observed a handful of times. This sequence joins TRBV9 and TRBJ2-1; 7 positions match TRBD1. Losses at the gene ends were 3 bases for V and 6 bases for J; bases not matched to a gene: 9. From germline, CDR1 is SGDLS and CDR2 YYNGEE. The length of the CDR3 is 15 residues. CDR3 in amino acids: CASSATGTASNEQFF. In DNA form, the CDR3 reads TGTGCCAGCAGCGCCACCGGGACAGCGTCCAATGAGCAGTTCTTC.

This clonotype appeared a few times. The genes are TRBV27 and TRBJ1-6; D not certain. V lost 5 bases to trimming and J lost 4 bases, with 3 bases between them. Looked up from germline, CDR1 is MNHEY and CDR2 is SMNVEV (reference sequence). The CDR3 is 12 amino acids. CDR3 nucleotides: TGTGCCAGCAGTCTTTATAATTCACCCCTCCACTTT. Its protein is CASSLYNSPLHF.

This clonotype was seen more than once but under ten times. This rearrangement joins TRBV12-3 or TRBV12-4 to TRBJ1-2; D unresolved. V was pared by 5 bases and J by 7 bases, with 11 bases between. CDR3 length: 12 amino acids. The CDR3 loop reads CASSPGTSGYTF. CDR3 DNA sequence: TGTGCCAGCAGTCCCGGTACCAGTGGCTACACCTTC.

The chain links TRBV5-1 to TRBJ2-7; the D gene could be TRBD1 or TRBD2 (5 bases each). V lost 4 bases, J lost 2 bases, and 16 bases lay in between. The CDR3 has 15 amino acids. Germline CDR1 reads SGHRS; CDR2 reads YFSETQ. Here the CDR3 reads CASSPASGTPYEQYV. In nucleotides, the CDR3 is TGCGCCAGCAGCCCCGCGTCGGGGACCCCCTACGAGCAGTACGTC.